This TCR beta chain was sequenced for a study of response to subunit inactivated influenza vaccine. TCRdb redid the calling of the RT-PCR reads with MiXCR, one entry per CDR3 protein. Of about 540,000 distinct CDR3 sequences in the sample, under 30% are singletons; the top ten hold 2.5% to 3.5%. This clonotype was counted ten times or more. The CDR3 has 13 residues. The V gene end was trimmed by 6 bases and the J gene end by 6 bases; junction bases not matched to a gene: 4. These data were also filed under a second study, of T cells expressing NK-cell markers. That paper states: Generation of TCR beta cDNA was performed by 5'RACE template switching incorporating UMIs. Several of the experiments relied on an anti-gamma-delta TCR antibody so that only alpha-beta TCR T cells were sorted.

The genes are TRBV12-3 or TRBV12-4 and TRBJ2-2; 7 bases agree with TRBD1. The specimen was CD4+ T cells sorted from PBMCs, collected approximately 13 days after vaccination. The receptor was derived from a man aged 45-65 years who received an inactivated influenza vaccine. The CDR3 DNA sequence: TGTGCCAGCAGCCTACAGGGGCCCGGGGAGCTGTTTTTT. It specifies CASSLQGPGELFF.